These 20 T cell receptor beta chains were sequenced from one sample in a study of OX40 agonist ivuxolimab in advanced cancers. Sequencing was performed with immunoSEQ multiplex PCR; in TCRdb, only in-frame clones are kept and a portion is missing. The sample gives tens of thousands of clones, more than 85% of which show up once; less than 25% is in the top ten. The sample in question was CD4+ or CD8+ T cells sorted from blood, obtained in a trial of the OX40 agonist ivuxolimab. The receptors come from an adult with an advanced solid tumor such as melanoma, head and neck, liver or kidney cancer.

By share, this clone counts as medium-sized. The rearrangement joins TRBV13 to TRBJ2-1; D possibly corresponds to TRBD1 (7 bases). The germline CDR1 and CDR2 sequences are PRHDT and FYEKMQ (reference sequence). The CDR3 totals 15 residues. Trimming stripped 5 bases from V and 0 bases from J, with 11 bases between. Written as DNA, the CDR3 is TGTGCCAGCAGCCCGCAGGGGGGCTCCTACAATGAGCAGTTCTTC. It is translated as CASSPQGGSYNEQFF.

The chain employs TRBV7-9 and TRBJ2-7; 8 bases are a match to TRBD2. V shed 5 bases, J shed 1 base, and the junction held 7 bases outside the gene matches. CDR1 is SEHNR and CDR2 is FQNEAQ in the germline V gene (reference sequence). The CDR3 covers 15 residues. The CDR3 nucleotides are TGTGCCAGCAGCGTTACTAGCGGACCTTCCTACGAGCAGTACTTC. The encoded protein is CASSVTSGPSYEQYF.

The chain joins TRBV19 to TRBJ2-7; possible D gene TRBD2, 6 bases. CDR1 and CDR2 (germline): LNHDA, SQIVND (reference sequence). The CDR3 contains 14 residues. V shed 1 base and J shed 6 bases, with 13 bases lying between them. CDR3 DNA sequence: TGTGCCAGTAGTATAGCTAGCGTTGACAGCGAGCAGTACTTC. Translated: CASSIASVDSEQYF.

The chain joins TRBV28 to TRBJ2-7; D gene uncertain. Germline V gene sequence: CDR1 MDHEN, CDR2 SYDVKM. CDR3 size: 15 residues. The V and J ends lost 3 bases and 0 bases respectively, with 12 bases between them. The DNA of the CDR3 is TGTGCCAGCAGTTTGGCCGGCCTCAGCTCCTACGAGCAGTACTTC. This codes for CASSLAGLSSYEQYF.

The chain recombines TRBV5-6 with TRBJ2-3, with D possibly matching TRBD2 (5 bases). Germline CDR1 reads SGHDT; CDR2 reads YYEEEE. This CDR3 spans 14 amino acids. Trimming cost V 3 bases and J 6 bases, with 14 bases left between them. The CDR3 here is CASSWVGREDTQYF. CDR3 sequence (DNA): TGTGCCAGCAGCTGGGTTGGTAGGGAGGATACGCAGTATTTT.

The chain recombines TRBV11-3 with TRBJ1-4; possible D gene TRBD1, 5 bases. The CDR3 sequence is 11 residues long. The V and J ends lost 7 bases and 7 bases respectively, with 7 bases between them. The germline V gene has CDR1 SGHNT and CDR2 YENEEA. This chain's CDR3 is CASTGGEKLFF. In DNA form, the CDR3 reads TGTGCCAGCACGGGGGGTGAAAAACTGTTTTTT.

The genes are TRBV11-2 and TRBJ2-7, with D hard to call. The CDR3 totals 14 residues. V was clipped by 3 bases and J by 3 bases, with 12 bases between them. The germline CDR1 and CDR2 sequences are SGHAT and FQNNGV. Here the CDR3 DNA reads TGTGCCAGCAGCTTCGGAACAGCTGACTACGAGCAGTACTTC. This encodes CASSFGTADYEQYF.

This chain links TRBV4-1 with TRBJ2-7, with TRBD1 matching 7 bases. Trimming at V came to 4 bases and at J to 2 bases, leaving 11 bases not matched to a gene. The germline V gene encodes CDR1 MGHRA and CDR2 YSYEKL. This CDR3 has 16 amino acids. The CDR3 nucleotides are TGCGCCAGCAGCCCATCCGCCCCCAGGGGGACCTACGAGCAGTACTTC. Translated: CASSPSAPRGTYEQYF.

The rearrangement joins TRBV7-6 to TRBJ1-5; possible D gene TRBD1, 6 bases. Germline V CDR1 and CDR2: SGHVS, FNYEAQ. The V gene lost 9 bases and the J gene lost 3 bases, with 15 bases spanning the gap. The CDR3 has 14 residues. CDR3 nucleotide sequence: TGTGCCAGTCAAGAGGAGGGACACAATCAGCCCCAGCATTTT. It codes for CASQEEGHNQPQHF.

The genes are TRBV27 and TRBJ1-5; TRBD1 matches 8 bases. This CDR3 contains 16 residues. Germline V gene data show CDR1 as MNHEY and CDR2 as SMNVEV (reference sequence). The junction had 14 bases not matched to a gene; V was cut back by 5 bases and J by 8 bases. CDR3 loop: CASSEEVGQGGEPQHF. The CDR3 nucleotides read TGTGCCAGCAGTGAAGAGGTCGGACAGGGTGGCGAGCCCCAGCATTTT.

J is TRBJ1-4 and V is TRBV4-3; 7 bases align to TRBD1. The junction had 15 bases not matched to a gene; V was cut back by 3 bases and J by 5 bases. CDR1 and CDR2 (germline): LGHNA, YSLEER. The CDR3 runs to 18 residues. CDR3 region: CASSHGSLWGTANEKLFF. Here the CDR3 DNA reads TGCGCCAGCAGCCATGGTTCATTGTGGGGGACAGCAAATGAAAAACTGTTTTTT.

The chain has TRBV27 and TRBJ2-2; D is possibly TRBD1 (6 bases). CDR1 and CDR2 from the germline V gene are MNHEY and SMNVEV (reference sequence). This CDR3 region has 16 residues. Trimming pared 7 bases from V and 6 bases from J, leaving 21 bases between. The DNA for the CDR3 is TGTGCCAGCACCTTTCAGGGGTTTGCTGGGTCCGGGGAGCTGTTTTTT. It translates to CASTFQGFAGSGELFF.

In nucleotides, the CDR3 is TGTGCCAGCAGCGTAGGAGGAGCGGGGCTCTGGAATGAGCAGTTCTTC. Its protein product is CASSVGGAGLWNEQFF. The rearrangement links TRBV9 to TRBJ2-1; TRBD2 aligns across 7 bases. The CDR3 contains 16 residues. With V trimmed by 0 bases and J by 7 bases, 10 bases remained unmatched. Germline lookup yields CDR1 SGDLS and CDR2 YYNGEE.

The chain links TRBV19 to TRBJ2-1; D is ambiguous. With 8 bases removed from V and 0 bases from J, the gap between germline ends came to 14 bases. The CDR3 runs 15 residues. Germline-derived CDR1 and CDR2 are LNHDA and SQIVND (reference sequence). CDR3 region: CASGPLSSSYNEQFF. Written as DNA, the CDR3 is TGTGCCAGTGGTCCCTTGTCTAGCTCCTACAATGAGCAGTTCTTC.

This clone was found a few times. CDR3 coding DNA: TGTGCCAGCAGCTTAGAGGTCGGATTGAACTATGGCTACACCTTC. Translation gives CASSLEVGLNYGYTF. The J gene is TRBJ1-2, the V gene TRBV7-8, with no clear D. The CDR3 has 15 amino acids. The germline CDR1 and CDR2 sequences are SGHVS and FQNEAQ. Trimming shortened V by 1 base and J by 2 bases, and 11 bases separated the two germline ends.

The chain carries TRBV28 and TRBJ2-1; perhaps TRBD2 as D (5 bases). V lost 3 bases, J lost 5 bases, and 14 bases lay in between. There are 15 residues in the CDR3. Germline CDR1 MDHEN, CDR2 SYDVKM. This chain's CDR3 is CASSFVLGGNNEQFF. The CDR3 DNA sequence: TGTGCCAGCAGTTTTGTACTAGGTGGGAACAATGAGCAGTTCTTC.

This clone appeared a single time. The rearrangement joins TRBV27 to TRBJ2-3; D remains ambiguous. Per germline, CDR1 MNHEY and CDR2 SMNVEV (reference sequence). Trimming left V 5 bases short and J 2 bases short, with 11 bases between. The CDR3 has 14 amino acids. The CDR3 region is CASSPPPYTDTQYF. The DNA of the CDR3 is TGTGCCAGCAGTCCCCCTCCTTACACAGATACGCAGTATTTT.

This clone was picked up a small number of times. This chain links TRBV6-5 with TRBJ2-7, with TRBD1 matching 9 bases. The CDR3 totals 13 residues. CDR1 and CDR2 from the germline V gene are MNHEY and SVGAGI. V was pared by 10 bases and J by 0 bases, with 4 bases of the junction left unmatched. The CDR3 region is CATGQGSSYEQYF. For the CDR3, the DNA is TGTGCCACCGGACAGGGGAGCTCCTACGAGCAGTACTTC.

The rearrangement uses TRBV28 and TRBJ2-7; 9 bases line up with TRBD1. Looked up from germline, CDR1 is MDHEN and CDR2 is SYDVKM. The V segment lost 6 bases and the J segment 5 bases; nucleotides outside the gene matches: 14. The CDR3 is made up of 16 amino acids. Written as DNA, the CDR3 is TGTGCCAGCAGCCCTGGGAGGGGACAGGGTCCCCACGAGCAGTACTTC. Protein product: CASSPGRGQGPHEQYF.

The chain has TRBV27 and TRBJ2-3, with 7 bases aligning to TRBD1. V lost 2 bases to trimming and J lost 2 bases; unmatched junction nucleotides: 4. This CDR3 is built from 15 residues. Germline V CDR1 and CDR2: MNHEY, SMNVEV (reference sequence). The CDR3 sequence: CASSLLTGDTDTQYF. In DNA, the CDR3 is TGTGCCAGCAGTTTACTTACAGGGGACACAGATACGCAGTATTTT.